The sequence of this T cell receptor beta chain was determined in a study of follicular helper T cells after annual influenza vaccination. The time point is: 2014-2015 season, 7 days after vaccination. Donors were community-dwelling with no influenza vaccine in the prior 6 months. The germline gives CDR1 MDHEN, CDR2 SYDVKM. Trimming took 3 bases from V and 1 from J, leaving 9 bases between them. The CDR3 extends over 14 amino acids. TCRdb's table, derived via immunoSEQ multiplex PCR, lists solely in-frame clones and lacks some. The sample yields around 3,000 clones, 80% to 90% seen once. The clonotype originates from an adult who received the influenza vaccine. The chain employs TRBV28 and TRBJ1-1; TRBD1 is a possible D gene (5 bases). The specimen was CXCR5+ CD38- circulating T follicular helper cells from blood, collected 7 days after influenza vaccination. As to subset: circulating Tfh, non-naive CD4+CXCR5+PD-1+ (ICOS+CD38+ or ICOS-CD38-). CDR3 in DNA: TGTGCCAGCAGTTTGGGGGGTTGGAACACTGAAGCTTTCTTT. Its translation is CASSLGGWNTEAFF.